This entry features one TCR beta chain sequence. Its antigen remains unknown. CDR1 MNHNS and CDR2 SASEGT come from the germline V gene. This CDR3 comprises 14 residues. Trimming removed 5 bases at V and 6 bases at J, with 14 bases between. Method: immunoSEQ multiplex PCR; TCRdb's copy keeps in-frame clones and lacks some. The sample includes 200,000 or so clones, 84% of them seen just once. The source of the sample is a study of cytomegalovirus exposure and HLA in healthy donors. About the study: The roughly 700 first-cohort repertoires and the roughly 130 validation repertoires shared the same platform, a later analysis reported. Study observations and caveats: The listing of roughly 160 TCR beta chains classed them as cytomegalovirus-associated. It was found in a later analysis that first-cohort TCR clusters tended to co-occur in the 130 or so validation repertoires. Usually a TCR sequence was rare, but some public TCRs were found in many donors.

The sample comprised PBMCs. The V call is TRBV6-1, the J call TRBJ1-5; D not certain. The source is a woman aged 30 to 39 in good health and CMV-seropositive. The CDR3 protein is CASSHENTGQPQHF. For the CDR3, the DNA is TGTGCCAGCAGTCACGAAAACACGGGTCAGCCCCAGCATTTT.